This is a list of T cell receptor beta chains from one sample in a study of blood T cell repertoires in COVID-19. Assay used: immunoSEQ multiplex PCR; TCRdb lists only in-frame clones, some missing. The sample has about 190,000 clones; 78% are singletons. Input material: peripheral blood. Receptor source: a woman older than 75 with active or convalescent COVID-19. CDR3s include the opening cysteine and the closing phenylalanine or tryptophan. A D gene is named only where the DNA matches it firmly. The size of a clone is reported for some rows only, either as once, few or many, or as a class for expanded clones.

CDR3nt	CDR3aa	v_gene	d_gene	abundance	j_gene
TGTGCCAGCAGCTTAAGGGGGACAGGGCGGACTGAAGCTTTCTTT	CASSLRGTGRTEAFF	TRBV7-9	TRBD1	.	TRBJ1-1
TGTGCCAGCAGTTACTCTGCGGGTTACGGCTACACCTTC	CASSYSAGYGYTF	TRBV6-5	.	.	TRBJ1-2
TGTGCCAGCAGCGTAGAAGCGGTCTCCTACAATGAGCAGTTCTTC	CASSVEAVSYNEQFF	TRBV9	.	.	TRBJ2-1
TGTGCCAGCACGGACAGCGGGACCTACGAGCAGTACTTC	CASTDSGTYEQYF	TRBV28	.	once	TRBJ2-7
TGTGCCAGCAGCAAACGGGAATCACACACTGAAGCTTTCTTT	CASSKRESHTEAFF	TRBV6-5	.	few	TRBJ1-1
TGTGCCAGCTCTGACATGAGGGGGTACACTGAAGCTTTCTTT	CASSDMRGYTEAFF	TRBV18	.	.	TRBJ1-1
TGTGCCAGCAGTTTATCTACACAGGGGACTGAAGCTTTCTTT	CASSLSTQGTEAFF	TRBV27	TRBD1	.	TRBJ1-1
TGTGCCAGCAGCGGACAGGGAGAGAATCAGCCCCAGCATTTT	CASSGQGENQPQHF	TRBV2	TRBD1	.	TRBJ1-5
TGTGCCAGCAGTTTTCTTTCGAACACCATATATTTT	CASSFLSNTIYF	TRBV2	.	.	TRBJ1-3
TGCGCCAGCAGCCAACACAGGGGGCCGGGGGCTTTCTTT	CASSQHRGPGAFF	TRBV4-3	TRBD1	.	TRBJ1-1
TGCGCCAGCAGCCAGAGATTCGAGCGGGGGAAGTACTTC	CASSQRFERGKYF	TRBV4-1	TRBD2	.	TRBJ2-5
TGTGCCAGCGCGCTCGGGACTCGGTCCTACAATGAGCAGTTCTTC	CASALGTRSYNEQFF	TRBV27	.	.	TRBJ2-1
TGCGCCAGCAGCTTGGGGACAGGGCTTTCCTACGAGCAGTACTTC	CASSLGTGLSYEQYF	TRBV5-1	TRBD1	.	TRBJ2-7
TGTGCCAGTAGTACCTCAGGGACAGGGAACTATGGCTACACCTTC	CASSTSGTGNYGYTF	TRBV19	TRBD1	many	TRBJ1-2
TGCGCCAGCAGCCAAGGATCATCCCCCGAGGGCTATGGCTACACCTTC	CASSQGSSPEGYGYTF	TRBV4-1	.	.	TRBJ1-2
TGTGCCAGCAGCTTCTCGAGAGTAGATACGCAGTATTTT	CASSFSRVDTQYF	TRBV7-2	.	.	TRBJ2-3
TGCGCCAGCAGCCCCTTGCCCGGGACAGGAAGCAATGAGCAGTTCTTC	CASSPLPGTGSNEQFF	TRBV5-1	TRBD1	.	TRBJ2-1
TGTGCCAGCAGTTTGGGACAGGGGGCGAACACTGAAGCTTTCTTT	CASSLGQGANTEAFF	TRBV6-5	TRBD1	.	TRBJ1-1
TGTGCCAGCCTATCCCGGTCGGGGGGGGGCTACAATGAGCAGTTCTTC	CASLSRSGGGYNEQFF	TRBV18	TRBD2	.	TRBJ2-1
TGTGCCAGCAGCGTAGCAGGCATGAACACTGAAGCTTTCTTT	CASSVAGMNTEAFF	TRBV9	.	.	TRBJ1-1
TGTGCCAGCAGTCCCCTGAATGGGGGGGCGGAGACCCAGTACTTC	CASSPLNGGAETQYF	TRBV7-8	.	.	TRBJ2-5
TGTGCCAGCAGTTTACGCGGGATAATTAATGAAAAACTGTTTTTT	CASSLRGIINEKLFF	TRBV28	.	.	TRBJ1-4
TGTGCCAGCAGCTTGACAACGAACACTGAAGCTTTCTTT	CASSLTTNTEAFF	TRBV6-5	.	few	TRBJ1-1
TGTGCCAGCAGGGAGAGGACAGAAGCCACTGAAGCTTTCTTT	CASRERTEATEAFF	TRBV2	.	.	TRBJ1-1